The 3 T cell receptor beta chains listed next were all sequenced from one sample in a study of cytomegalovirus exposure and HLA in healthy donors. It was with 60 Vbeta and 13 Jbeta primers that the PCR ran. Profiled with immunoSEQ multiplex PCR; TCRdb holds only in-frame clones, not every one. Among just over 150,000 clones listed, 60% to 80% were seen once. Sequencing was carried out using PBMCs. The receptors shown here come from a woman aged 50 to 60 in good health and CMV-seropositive.

The count of this clone is one. The rearrangement links TRBV4-1 to TRBJ1-1; D call uncertain. From germline, CDR1 is MGHRA and CDR2 YSYEKL. This CDR3 comprises 15 residues. Deletions cut 0 bases from V and 1 base from J, with 9 bases between. CDR3 region: CASSQDPVRNTEAFF. In DNA form, the CDR3 reads TGCGCCAGCAGCCAAGATCCGGTCCGGAACACTGAAGCTTTCTTT.

J is TRBJ2-1 and V is TRBV4-1; perhaps TRBD1 as D (6 bases). The CDR3 has 17 amino acids. The germline V gene encodes CDR1 MGHRA and CDR2 YSYEKL. V was shortened by 0 bases and J by 7 bases, with 19 bases between the two germline ends. In DNA, the CDR3 is TGCGCCAGCAGCCAAGATCGGTGGGGGCCGATTAAGAATGAGCAGTTCTTC. Amino acid sequence: CASSQDRWGPIKNEQFF.

The gene calls are TRBV7-2 and TRBJ2-4; TRBD2 matches at 16 bases. The V gene's germline CDR1 is SGHTA and CDR2 FQGNSA. This CDR3 is built from 19 residues. V lost 0 bases to trimming and J lost 7 bases; unmatched junction nucleotides: 9. The CDR3 sequence: CASSLALGLAGGRENIQYF. The CDR3, as DNA: TGTGCCAGCAGCTTAGCTCTGGGACTAGCGGGGGGGCGAGAGAACATTCAGTACTTC.